This T cell receptor beta chain emerged from a study of blood T cell repertoires in COVID-19. This clone came up a few times. Sequenced by immunoSEQ multiplex PCR; TCRdb stores in-frame clones only, minus some. This table holds about 240,000 clones, roughly 79% found once. CDR1 and CDR2 (germline): LNHDA, SQIVND (reference sequence). This CDR3 is built from 14 residues. Trimming pared 3 bases from V and 7 bases from J, leaving 12 bases between. This chain links TRBV19 with TRBJ1-4, with D perhaps TRBD1 (6 bases). The specimen sequenced was peripheral blood. The origin of this receptor is a woman older than 75 with COVID-19, enrolled during active disease. The CDR3 loop reads CASSIGQMREKLFF. CDR3 nucleotides: TGTGCCAGTAGTATCGGACAGATGCGTGAAAAACTGTTTTTT.